Shown below are 29 T cell receptor beta chains from a single sample sequenced in a study of blood T cell repertoires in COVID-19. Profiled with immunoSEQ multiplex PCR; TCRdb holds only in-frame clones, not every one. The sample has 20,000 to 25,000 clones; 88% are singletons. Sequenced input: peripheral blood. The receptors shown here come from a human donor in a cohort sampled during active COVID-19. The donor label of this sample is uncertain.

The CDR3 loop is CASSPPGLAGGGGHYEQYF. CDR3 sequence (DNA): TGTGCCAGCTCACCACCAGGGCTAGCGGGAGGAGGTGGTCACTACGAGCAGTACTTC. The chain uses TRBV18 and TRBJ2-7; 11 nucleotides align to TRBD2. The germline gives CDR1 KGHSH, CDR2 LQKENI. J gave up 3 bases and V 0 bases, and 13 bases lay outside the gene matches. This CDR3 is 19 amino acids long.

The V and J genes are TRBV10-3 and TRBJ2-3; the D gene is possibly TRBD1 (5 bases). Trimming took 6 bases from V and 6 from J, leaving 16 bases between them. Germline V gene data show CDR1 as ENHRY and CDR2 as SYGVKD. This CDR3 spans 14 amino acids. The DNA of the CDR3 is TGTGCCATCAGAGGGGCAGGGTCCCCGGATACGCAGTATTTT. It yields the protein CAIRGAGSPDTQYF.

The chain couples TRBV6-5 to TRBJ1-2, with 8 bases matching TRBD1. The germline CDR1 and CDR2 sequences are MNHEY and SVGAGI. This CDR3 region has 14 residues. Trimming cost V 4 bases and J 8 bases; bases outside gene matches: 9. CDR3 residues: CASSSAGGAEGYTF. The CDR3 nucleotides read TGTGCCAGCAGTTCGGCAGGGGGCGCGGAAGGCTACACCTTC.

The rearrangement uses TRBV6-5 and TRBJ2-5, with TRBD2 as a possible D gene (5 bases). Trimming took 3 bases from V and 4 from J, leaving 12 bases between them. Germline V CDR1 and CDR2: MNHEY, SVGAGI. The CDR3 is 14 amino acids. Here the CDR3 DNA reads TGTGCCAGCAGTTATTCGGTAGGAGGAGAGACCCAGTACTTC. Protein product: CASSYSVGGETQYF.

The chain uses TRBV2 and TRBJ2-7, with TRBD1 matching 7 bases. There are 14 residues in the CDR3. J was trimmed by 4 bases and V by 3 bases; bases with no gene match: 6. The germline V gene encodes CDR1 SNHLY and CDR2 FYNNEI. CDR3 region: CASSEGRGNYEQYF. The CDR3 DNA reads as TGTGCCAGCAGTGAGGGCAGGGGGAATTACGAGCAGTACTTC.

The V call is TRBV5-8, the J call TRBJ2-3; D perhaps matches TRBD2 (5 bases). Germline CDR1 and CDR2: SGHTS and YDEGEE. CDR3 length: 14 amino acids. Trimming took off 3 bases at V and 1 base at J, with 9 bases between the two ends. The CDR3 sequence: CASSSGVRTDTQYF. In DNA form, the CDR3 reads TGTGCCAGCAGCTCCGGGGTACGCACAGATACGCAGTATTTT.

V is TRBV28 and J is TRBJ1-1; 8 positions match TRBD1. Unmatched junction bases numbered 9, after V lost 6 bases and J lost 6 bases. This CDR3 comprises 14 residues. CDR1 is MDHEN, CDR2 SYDVKM, per germline. For the CDR3, the DNA is TGTGCCAGCAGCACGGGACAGGACACCCCTGAAGCTTTCTTT. As protein: CASSTGQDTPEAFF.

This clone was seen a single time. This CDR3 is CASRPQETQYF. CDR3 DNA: TGTGCCAGCAGGCCACAGGAGACCCAGTACTTC. The chain is built from TRBV2 and TRBJ2-5, with D hard to call. CDR3 size: 11 residues. Trimming took off 6 bases at V and 5 bases at J, with 7 bases between the two ends. Per germline, CDR1 SNHLY and CDR2 FYNNEI. Full variable domain (missing parts from reference TRBV2 and TRBJ2-5): EPEVTQTPSHQVTQMGQEVILRCVPISNHLYFYWYRQILGQKVEFLVSFYNNEISEKSEIFDDQFSVERPDGSNFTLKIRSTKLEDSAMYFCASRPQETQYFGPGTRLLVL.

This sequence joins TRBV28 and TRBJ2-7; TRBD2 is a possible D gene (5 bases). Germline CDR1 reads MDHEN; CDR2 reads SYDVKM. Between the trimmed V and J ends, which lost 5 bases and 7 bases, there was a span of 12 bases. The CDR3 is 12 residues long. CDR3 amino acids: CASSADRREQYF. The CDR3 DNA reads as TGTGCCAGCAGTGCAGACCGGAGGGAGCAGTACTTC.

The gene calls are TRBV5-4 and TRBJ2-1; TRBD2 aligns across 12 bases. In germline, CDR1 is SGHNT, CDR2 YYREEE (reference sequence). V shed 2 bases, J shed 8 bases, and the junction held 11 bases outside the gene matches. The CDR3 has 17 amino acids. The CDR3 loop is CASSFGASGRAVDEQFF. The CDR3 DNA sequence: TGTGCCAGCAGCTTCGGGGCTAGCGGGAGGGCAGTCGATGAGCAGTTCTTC.

Here the CDR3 DNA reads TGTGCCAGCAGTGAAATGACAAATCTGGATGGCTACACCTTC. It is translated as CASSEMTNLDGYTF. The chain links TRBV2 to TRBJ1-2; no firm D call. The germline gives CDR1 SNHLY, CDR2 FYNNEI. The CDR3 loop spans 14 amino acids. Trimming left V 2 bases short and J 6 bases short, with 13 bases between.

The V and J genes are TRBV6-6 and TRBJ2-1; 10 nucleotides match TRBD1. Per the germline V gene, CDR1 is MNHNY and CDR2 is SVGAGI (reference sequence). With 6 bases clipped from V and 10 bases from J, the junction kept 12 bases outside the gene matches. The CDR3 has 15 residues. The CDR3 loop is CASSPRDRGFGEQFF. The CDR3 DNA follows: TGTGCCAGCAGCCCCCGGGACAGGGGTTTTGGCGAGCAGTTCTTC.

The chain links TRBV20-1 to TRBJ1-4; a possible D gene is TRBD1 (6 bases). This CDR3 has 10 amino acids. Trimming stripped 6 bases from V and 7 bases from J, with 6 bases between. CDR1 and CDR2 (germline): DFQATT, SNEGSKA (reference sequence). The CDR3 loop is CSARGEKLFF. CDR3 bases: TGCAGTGCCAGGGGTGAAAAACTGTTTTTT.

This sequence joins TRBV11-2 and TRBJ1-5; D call uncertain. The CDR3 spans 13 residues. The germline V gene encodes CDR1 SGHAT and CDR2 FQNNGV. Trimming removed 0 bases from V and 6 bases from J, with 6 bases in between. CDR3: CASSLDYGQPQHF. Here the CDR3 DNA reads TGTGCCAGCAGCTTAGATTACGGTCAGCCCCAGCATTTT.

The rearrangement joins TRBV9 to TRBJ2-3; TRBD2 matches 7 bases. Germline lookup yields CDR1 SGDLS and CDR2 YYNGEE. Trimming removed 0 bases from V and 5 bases from J; junction bases left unmatched: 6. This CDR3 region has 15 residues. CDR3 sequence (DNA): TGTGCCAGCAGCGTAGAGGCGGGAGCGGTAGATACGCAGTATTTT. Amino acid sequence: CASSVEAGAVDTQYF.

The rearrangement links TRBV6-1 to TRBJ2-1, with 9 bases identical to TRBD2. The CDR3 contains 15 residues. Germline trimming cut 3 bases from V and 8 bases from J; bases unmatched to any gene: 8. Germline V gene lookup returns CDR1 MNHNS and CDR2 SASEGT. The CDR3 coding sequence is TGTGCCAGCAGTGACCAGGGACTAGCTGGCGATGAGCAGTTCTTC. It is translated as CASSDQGLAGDEQFF.

This chain links TRBV3-1 (or the pseudogene TRBV3-2) with TRBJ2-7; no reliable D call. This CDR3 contains 12 residues. Germline values: CDR1 LGHDT, CDR2 YNNKEL (reference sequence). Trimming cost V 6 bases and J 6 bases, with 12 bases left between them. CDR3 protein: CASRPLTGEQYF. In DNA form, the CDR3 reads TGTGCCAGCAGACCTTTAACCGGCGAGCAGTACTTC.

This chain connects TRBV2 to TRBJ1-1; 8 bases map to TRBD1. The CDR3 loop spans 14 amino acids. The J segment lost 1 base and the V segment lost 5 bases, leaving 3 bases of the junction unmatched. Germline V CDR1 and CDR2: SNHLY, FYNNEI. The CDR3 bases are TGTGCCAGCAGTAAACAGGGGGAGAACACTGAAGCTTTCTTT. Its protein product is CASSKQGENTEAFF.

This chain connects TRBV5-1 to TRBJ2-7; 11 bases line up with TRBD2. Germline CDR1 is SGHRS and CDR2 is YFSETQ. The CDR3 contains 15 residues. V gave up 4 bases and J gave up 6 bases; unmatched junction bases: 9. In DNA, the CDR3 is TGCGCCAGCAGCGTGATGACTAGCGGGATTAGCGAGCAGTACTTC. This codes for CASSVMTSGISEQYF. The variable domain in full, completed from reference TRBV5-1 and TRBJ2-7, reads KAGVTQTPRYLIKTRGQQVTLSCSPISGHRSVSWYQQTPGQGLQFLFEYFSETQRNKGNFPGRFSGRQFSNSRSEMNVSTLELGDSALYLCASSVMTSGISEQYFGPGTRLTVT.

This clone was counted a single time. The rearrangement joins TRBV28 to TRBJ2-3; 14 nucleotides line up with TRBD2. Germline trimming cut 6 bases from V and 4 bases from J; bases unmatched to any gene: 12. In germline, CDR1 is MDHEN, CDR2 SYDVKM. CDR3 length: 18 residues. The CDR3 here is CASRSSGLAGVGADTQYF. The DNA for the CDR3 is TGTGCCAGCAGATCTTCGGGACTAGCGGGAGTGGGTGCAGATACGCAGTATTTT.

The CDR3 loop reads CASANRGQTEAFF. As DNA, the CDR3 is TGTGCCAGTGCTAACAGGGGGCAGACTGAAGCTTTCTTT. This chain connects TRBV6-5 to TRBJ1-1, with 9 nucleotides matching TRBD1. V shed 9 bases, J shed 5 bases, and the junction held 7 bases outside the gene matches. CDR1 MNHEY and CDR2 SVGAGI come from the germline V gene. The CDR3 loop spans 13 amino acids.

The V call is TRBV24-1, the J call TRBJ2-5; D perhaps matches TRBD1 (6 bases). V was trimmed by 4 bases and J by 0 bases, leaving 11 bases between them. Germline CDR1 reads KGHDR; CDR2 reads SFDVKD. This CDR3 has 15 residues. The CDR3 nucleotides read TGTGCCACCAGTGACCGGGGACAAAACCAAGAGACCCAGTACTTC. It codes for CATSDRGQNQETQYF.

V and J are TRBV5-4 and TRBJ1-2, with D perhaps matching TRBD1 (5 bases). The CDR3 covers 15 residues. V gave up 3 bases and J gave up 3 bases, with 15 bases separating them. The germline CDR1 and CDR2 sequences are SGHNT and YYREEE (reference sequence). The CDR3 DNA reads as TGTGCCAGCAGCTCGTCGGCCAGGGTGGACTATGGCTACACCTTC. Translated, it gives CASSSSARVDYGYTF.

The chain joins TRBV28 to TRBJ1-1, with D perhaps TRBD1 (6 bases). Trimming removed 8 bases from V and 2 bases from J, with 21 bases in between. CDR1 and CDR2 from the germline V gene are MDHEN and SYDVKM. The CDR3 has 16 amino acids. The CDR3 sequence: CASGDTPGHNNTEAFF. CDR3 DNA sequence: TGTGCCAGCGGGGATACTCCGGGACACAATAACACTGAAGCTTTCTTT.

The chain combines TRBV24-1 with TRBJ2-2; 7 bases agree with TRBD2. Germline loops: CDR1 KGHDR, CDR2 SFDVKD. V shed 7 bases and J 0 bases; nucleotides not matched to a gene: 10. CDR3 size: 17 residues. The CDR3 reads CATSGRSGDANTGELFF. The CDR3 bases are TGTGCCACCAGCGGACGAAGCGGGGACGCGAACACCGGGGAGCTGTTTTTT.

The chain employs TRBV7-9 and TRBJ2-2; 8 nucleotides align to TRBD1. V trimming: 4 bases; J trimming: 7 bases; junction bases outside the gene matches: 8. The CDR3 is 15 residues long. Per the germline V gene, CDR1 is SEHNR and CDR2 is FQNEAQ (reference sequence). The CDR3 DNA is TGTGCCAGCAGCTGGGGGACAGGTGACGGCGGGGAGCTGTTTTTT. Translation gives CASSWGTGDGGELFF. The full variable domain, its missing parts supplied by reference TRBV7-9 and TRBJ2-2, is DTGVSQNPRHKITKRGQNVTFRCDPISEHNRLYWYRQTLGQGPEFLTYFQNEAQLEKSRLLSDRFSAERPKGSFSTLEIQRTEQGDSAMYLCASSWGTGDGGELFFGEGSRLTVL.

V and J are TRBV7-2 and TRBJ2-1; 7 bases map to TRBD1. J was trimmed by 0 bases and V by 2 bases; bases with no gene match: 1. The CDR3 sequence is 15 residues long. CDR1 and CDR2 (germline): SGHTA, FQGNSA. The CDR3 sequence: CASSLRTGSYNEQFF. Written as DNA, the CDR3 is TGTGCCAGCAGCTTAAGGACAGGCTCCTACAATGAGCAGTTCTTC.

The CDR3 is CASSWALQETQYF. The CDR3 region has the DNA TGCGCCAGCAGCTGGGCCCTTCAAGAGACCCAGTACTTC. J is TRBJ2-5 and V is TRBV5-1, with no clear D. V lost 3 bases, J lost 2 bases, and 8 bases lay in between. Germline lookup yields CDR1 SGHRS and CDR2 YFSETQ. The CDR3 is 13 residues long.

This chain uses TRBV7-8 with TRBJ2-1, with 10 bases that match TRBD2. This CDR3 has 13 amino acids. V was clipped by 5 bases and J by 15 bases; unmatched bases: 10. CDR1 is SGHVS, CDR2 FQNEAQ, per germline. The CDR3 nucleotides are TGTGCCAGCAGCCCCAACGCCCAGCGGGAGGGGTTCTTC. It translates to CASSPNAQREGFF.